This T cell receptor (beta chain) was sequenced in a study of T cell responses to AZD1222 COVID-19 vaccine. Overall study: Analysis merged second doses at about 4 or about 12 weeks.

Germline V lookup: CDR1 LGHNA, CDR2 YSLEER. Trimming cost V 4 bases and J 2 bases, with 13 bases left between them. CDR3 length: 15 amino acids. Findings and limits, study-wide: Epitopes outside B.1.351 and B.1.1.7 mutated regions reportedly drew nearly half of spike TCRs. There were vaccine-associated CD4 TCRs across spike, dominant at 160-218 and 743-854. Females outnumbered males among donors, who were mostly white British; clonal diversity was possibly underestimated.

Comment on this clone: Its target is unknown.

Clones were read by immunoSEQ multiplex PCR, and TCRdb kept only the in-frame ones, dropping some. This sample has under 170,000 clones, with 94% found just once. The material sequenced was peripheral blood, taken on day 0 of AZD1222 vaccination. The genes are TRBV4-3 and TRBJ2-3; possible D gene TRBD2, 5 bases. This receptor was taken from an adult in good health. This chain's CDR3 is CASSPGISPTDTQYF. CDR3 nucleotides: TGCGCCAGCAGCCCCGGGATCAGCCCCACAGATACGCAGTATTTT.